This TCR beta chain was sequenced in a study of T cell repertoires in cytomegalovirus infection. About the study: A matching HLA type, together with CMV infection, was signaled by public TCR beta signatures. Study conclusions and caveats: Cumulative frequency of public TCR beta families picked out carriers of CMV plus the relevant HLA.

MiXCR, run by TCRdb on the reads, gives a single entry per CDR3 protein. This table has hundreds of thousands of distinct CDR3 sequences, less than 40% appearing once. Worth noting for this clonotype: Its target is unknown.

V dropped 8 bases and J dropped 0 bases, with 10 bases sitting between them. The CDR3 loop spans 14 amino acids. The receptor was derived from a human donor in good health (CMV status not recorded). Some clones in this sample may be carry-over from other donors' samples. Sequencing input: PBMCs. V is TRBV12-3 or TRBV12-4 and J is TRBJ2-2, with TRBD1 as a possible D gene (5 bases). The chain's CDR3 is CASLRGTNTGELFF. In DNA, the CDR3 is TGTGCCAGCTTAAGGGGAACGAACACCGGGGAGCTGTTTTTT.